This T cell receptor beta chain was observed in a study of blood T cells in healthy people across ages. As for this clonotype: Its specificity is not known.

V lost 3 bases and J 4 bases, leaving 13 bases between the germline ends. The CDR3 is made up of 14 amino acids. Germline CDR1 SGHVS, CDR2 FNYEAQ. Study findings and constraints: Older individuals had lower TCR beta diversity per million T cells (the decline was roughly linear). In long-lived donors, naive CD4+ cell counts and diversity exceeded those of aged donors.

The second PCR ran about 6 to 11 cycles with a sample-barcoded 5' primer and J-beta primers. TCRdb recomputed calls from the 5' RACE reads with MiXCR, one row per CDR3 protein. This table has approximately 940,000 distinct CDR3 sequences, about 48% appearing once. Source material: blood. This chain joins TRBV7-6 and TRBJ2-7; D is undetermined. This clonotype originated in a man younger than 45 in good health. The CDR3: CASSFPVEPYEQYF. CDR3 bases: TGTGCCAGCAGCTTCCCTGTGGAGCCATACGAGCAGTACTTC.